Sequencing of this T cell receptor (beta chain) was carried out in a study of glioma-infiltrating T cells. TCR alpha and beta CDR3 regions were amplified from RNA using iRepertoire nested multiplex PCR. TCRdb processed the multiplex PCR reads anew with MiXCR; each CDR3 protein has one entry. The sample lists roughly 200,000 distinct CDR3 sequences; more than 35% were seen once. CDR1 and CDR2 (germline): SGHRS, YFSETQ. This CDR3 contains 14 residues. V dropped 4 bases and J dropped 1 base, with 11 bases sitting between them. The receptor was isolated from a human donor with low-grade glioma or glioblastoma, undergoing nonglioma brain surgery, or in good health (not recorded which). This chain uses TRBV5-1 with TRBJ1-1; D ambiguous. Sequencing used glioma tissue, nonneoplastic brain tissue, or PBMCs (not recorded which). Here the CDR3 DNA reads TGCGCCAGCAGCGTAAACGCGGAGAACACTGAAGCTTTCTTT. It codes for CASSVNAENTEAFF.